The following is a T cell receptor (beta chain) sequence with its context. Its target is unknown. The sample comes from a study of T cell responses to AZD1222 COVID-19 vaccine. The assay was immunoSEQ multiplex PCR, and TCRdb's table has in-frame clones only and misses some. The sample shows around 130,000 clones, roughly 88% of them seen only once. Findings of the study overall: The sample set comprised mostly white British donors with more females, and clonal diversity was possibly underestimated.

CDR3 size: 14 residues. Trimming cost V 8 bases and J 0 bases, with 11 bases left between them. Germline CDR1 reads SNHLY; CDR2 reads FYNNEI. The clonotype originates from an adult who received the AZD1222 COVID-19 vaccine. This sequence joins TRBV2 and TRBJ2-1; D is perhaps TRBD2 (5 bases). This specimen was peripheral blood, taken 28 days after the second AZD1222 dose. The CDR3 nucleotides are TGTGCCAGCGGCGGACTTGGCTCCTACAATGAGCAGTTCTTC. It translates to CASGGLGSYNEQFF.